This T cell receptor beta chain originates from a study of response to subunit inactivated influenza vaccine. Findings and caveats of the study: Researchers suggested that each seasonal influenza vaccination recruits few new T cells.

A note on this clonotype: Its cognate antigen is unknown.

The V end was cut by 5 bases, the J end by 8 bases, with 18 bases between. CDR3 length equals 15 residues. CDR1 MNHEY and CDR2 SMNVEV come from the germline V gene (reference sequence). Via MiXCR, TCRdb re-called the RT-PCR reads, giving one row per CDR3 protein. In the table there are around 710,000 distinct CDR3 sequences, about 14% of which are singletons. The chain uses TRBV27 and TRBJ1-4, with D perhaps matching TRBD1 (6 bases). Sequencing used PBMCs from blood, obtained 14 to 15 days before vaccination. The sequence came from a man over 45 who received an inactivated influenza vaccine. CDR3 residues: CASSPYGQPGEKLFF. The DNA of the CDR3 is TGTGCCAGCAGTCCATACGGACAGCCCGGAGAAAAACTGTTTTTT.